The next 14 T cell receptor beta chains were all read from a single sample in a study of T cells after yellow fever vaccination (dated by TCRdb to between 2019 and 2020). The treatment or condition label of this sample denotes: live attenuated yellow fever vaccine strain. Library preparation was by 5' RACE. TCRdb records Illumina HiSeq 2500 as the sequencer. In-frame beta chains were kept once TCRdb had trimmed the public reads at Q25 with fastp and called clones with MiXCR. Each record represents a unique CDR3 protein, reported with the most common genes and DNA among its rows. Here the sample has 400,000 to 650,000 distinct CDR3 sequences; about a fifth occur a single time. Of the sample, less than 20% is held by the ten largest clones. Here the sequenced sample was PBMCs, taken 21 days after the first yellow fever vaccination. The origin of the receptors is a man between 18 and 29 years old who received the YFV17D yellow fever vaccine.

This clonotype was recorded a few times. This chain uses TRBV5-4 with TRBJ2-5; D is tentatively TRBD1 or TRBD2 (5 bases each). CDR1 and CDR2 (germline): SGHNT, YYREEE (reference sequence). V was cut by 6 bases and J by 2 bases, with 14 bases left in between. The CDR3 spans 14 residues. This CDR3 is CASMLGVGQETQYF. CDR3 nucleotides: TGTGCCAGCATGTTGGGGGTGGGGCAAGAGACCCAGTACTTC. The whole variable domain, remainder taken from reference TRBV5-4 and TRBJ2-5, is ETGVTQSPTHLIKTRGQQVTLRCSSQSGHNTVSWYQQALGQGPQFIFQYYREEENGRGNFPPRFSGLQFPNYSSELNVNALELDDSALYLCASMLGVGQETQYFGPGTRLLVL.

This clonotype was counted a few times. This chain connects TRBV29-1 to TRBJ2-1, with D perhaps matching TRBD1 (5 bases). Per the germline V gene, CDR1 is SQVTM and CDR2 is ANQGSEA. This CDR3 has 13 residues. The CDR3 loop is CTAWGSLGNEQFF. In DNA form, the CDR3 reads TGCACCGCCTGGGGCTCTCTAGGCAATGAGCAGTTCTTC.

This chain's CDR3 is CASSPVGTGTRETQYF. The CDR3 DNA sequence: TGCGCCAGCAGCCCGGTAGGGACAGGGACTCGTGAGACCCAGTACTTC. This rearrangement joins TRBV4-3 to TRBJ2-5, with TRBD1 identical over 9 bases. This CDR3 is 16 amino acids long. Germline V gives CDR1 LGHNA, CDR2 YSLEER. Unmatched junction bases numbered 11, after V lost 4 bases and J lost 5 bases.

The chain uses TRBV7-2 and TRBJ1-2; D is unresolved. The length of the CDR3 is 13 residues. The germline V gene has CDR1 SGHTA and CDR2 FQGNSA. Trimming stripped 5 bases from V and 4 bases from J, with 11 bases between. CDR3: CASSPGEVYGYTF. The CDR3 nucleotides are TGTGCCAGCAGCCCCGGTGAGGTCTATGGCTACACCTTC.

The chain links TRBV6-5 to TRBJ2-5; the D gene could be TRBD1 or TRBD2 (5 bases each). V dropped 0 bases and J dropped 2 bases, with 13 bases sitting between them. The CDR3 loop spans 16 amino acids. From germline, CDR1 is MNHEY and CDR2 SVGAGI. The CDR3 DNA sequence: TGTGCCAGCAGTTACTCACTGCCGGGACCGCAAGAGACCCAGTACTTC. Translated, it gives CASSYSLPGPQETQYF.

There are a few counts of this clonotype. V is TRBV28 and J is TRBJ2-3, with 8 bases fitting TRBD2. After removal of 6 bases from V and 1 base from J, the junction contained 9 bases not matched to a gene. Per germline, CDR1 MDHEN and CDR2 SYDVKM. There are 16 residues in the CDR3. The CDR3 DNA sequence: TGTGCCAGCAGCCGGGGGGGATCGTATGGCACAGATACGCAGTATTTT. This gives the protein CASSRGGSYGTDTQYF.

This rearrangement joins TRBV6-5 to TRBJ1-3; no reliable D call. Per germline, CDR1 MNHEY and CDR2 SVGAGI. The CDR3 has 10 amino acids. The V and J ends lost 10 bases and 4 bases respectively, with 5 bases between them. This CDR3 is CATIGNTIYF. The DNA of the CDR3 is TGTGCCACCATCGGAAACACCATATATTTT.

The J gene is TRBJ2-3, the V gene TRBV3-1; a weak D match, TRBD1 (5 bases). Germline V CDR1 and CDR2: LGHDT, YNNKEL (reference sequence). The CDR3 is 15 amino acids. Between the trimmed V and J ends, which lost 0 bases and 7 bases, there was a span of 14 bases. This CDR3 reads CASSQDQGAWNTQYF. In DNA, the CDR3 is TGTGCCAGCAGCCAAGATCAAGGGGCCTGGAATACGCAGTATTTT.

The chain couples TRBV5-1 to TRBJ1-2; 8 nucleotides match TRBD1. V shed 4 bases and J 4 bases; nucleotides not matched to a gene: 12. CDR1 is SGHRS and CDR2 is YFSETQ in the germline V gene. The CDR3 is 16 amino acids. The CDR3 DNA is TGCGCCAGCAGCCCGATTCCAGGGGGCTCTATCTATGGCTACACCTTC. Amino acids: CASSPIPGGSIYGYTF.

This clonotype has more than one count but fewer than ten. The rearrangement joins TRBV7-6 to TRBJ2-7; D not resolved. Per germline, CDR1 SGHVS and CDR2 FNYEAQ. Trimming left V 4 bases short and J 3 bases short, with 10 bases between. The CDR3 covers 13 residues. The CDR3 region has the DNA TGTGCCAGCAGCTCAGCAGAAAGCTACGAGCAGTACTTC. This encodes CASSSAESYEQYF.

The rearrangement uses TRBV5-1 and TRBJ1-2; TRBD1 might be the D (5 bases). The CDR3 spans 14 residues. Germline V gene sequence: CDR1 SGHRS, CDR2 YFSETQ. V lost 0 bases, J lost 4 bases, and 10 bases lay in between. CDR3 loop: CASSLGDGPYGYTF. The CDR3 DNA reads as TGCGCCAGCAGCTTGGGGGACGGCCCCTATGGCTACACCTTC.

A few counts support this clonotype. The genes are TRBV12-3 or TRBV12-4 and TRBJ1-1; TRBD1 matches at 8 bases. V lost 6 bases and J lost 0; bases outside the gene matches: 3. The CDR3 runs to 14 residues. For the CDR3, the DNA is TGTGCCAGCAGACGGACAGGGATGAACACTGAAGCTTTCTTT. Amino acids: CASRRTGMNTEAFF.

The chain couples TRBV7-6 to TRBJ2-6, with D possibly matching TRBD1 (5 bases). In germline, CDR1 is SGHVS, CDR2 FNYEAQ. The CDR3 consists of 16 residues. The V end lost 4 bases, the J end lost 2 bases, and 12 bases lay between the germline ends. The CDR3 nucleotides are TGTGCCAGCAGCTCAACGGTAGGGGCTGGGGCCAACGTCCTGACTTTC. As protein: CASSSTVGAGANVLTF.

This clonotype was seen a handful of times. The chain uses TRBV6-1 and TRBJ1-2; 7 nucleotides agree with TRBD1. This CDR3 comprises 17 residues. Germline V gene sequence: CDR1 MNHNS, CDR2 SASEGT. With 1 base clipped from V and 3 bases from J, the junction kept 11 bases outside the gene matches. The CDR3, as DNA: TGTGCCAGCAGTGAAGATGGGCGACAGGGTTTAGACTATGGCTACACCTTC. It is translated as CASSEDGRQGLDYGYTF.